Below, 4 T cell receptor beta chains from the same sample are listed, as sequenced in a study of cytomegalovirus exposure and HLA in healthy donors (dated by TCRdb to 2016 to 2017). Library prep was done by the immunoSEQ multiplex PCR assay. A mixture of 60 forward primers for TCR Vbeta segments and 13 reverse primers for TCR Jbeta segments was used in the multiplex PCR. Sourced from immuneACCESS, this table was stored by TCRdb with only in-frame sequences that have V and J called. A share of the clones is absent; for the studies checked, an unresolved V gene accounts for under half, and the remainder has no known explanation. Present in this sample are 150,000 to 200,000 clones, about four fifths of which were seen just once. The ten biggest clones cover 7.5% to 9% of the sample. Sequencing was performed on PBMCs. The source is a male donor in good health and CMV-seropositive.

The genes are TRBV6-6 and TRBJ1-4, with D possibly being TRBD1 (5 bases). In germline, CDR1 is MNHNY, CDR2 SVGAGI (reference sequence). Trimming removed 10 bases from V and 5 bases from J, with 17 bases in between. The CDR3 consists of 14 residues. CDR3 nucleotides: TGTGCCACCAAACAGGACAACCGAAATGAAAAACTGTTTTTT. This encodes CATKQDNRNEKLFF.

The V gene is TRBV7-8, the J gene TRBJ2-7; D is unclear. This CDR3 region has 14 residues. Germline values: CDR1 SGHVS, CDR2 FQNEAQ. V was cut by 1 base and J by 0 bases, with 7 bases left in between. CDR3 bases: TGTGCCAGCAGCTTAGTGGCCAGCTCCTACGAGCAGTACTTC. Protein product: CASSLVASSYEQYF.

The chain is built from TRBV5-1 and TRBJ1-3; 8 bases agree with TRBD1. Germline CDR1 is SGHRS and CDR2 is YFSETQ. Trimming took 3 bases from V and 4 from J; bases not matched to a gene: 9. The CDR3 is 16 residues long. CDR3 protein: CASSSTTGVYGNTIYF. For the CDR3, the DNA is TGCGCCAGCAGCTCAACGACAGGGGTGTACGGAAACACCATATATTTT. Combining the CDR3 with reference TRBV5-1 and TRBJ1-3 gives the whole variable domain KAGVTQTPRYLIKTRGQQVTLSCSPISGHRSVSWYQQTPGQGLQFLFEYFSETQRNKGNFPGRFSGRQFSNSRSEMNVSTLELGDSALYLCASSSTTGVYGNTIYFGEGSWLTVV.

V gene TRBV7-2 combines with J gene TRBJ1-6, with TRBD1 as a possible D gene (5 bases). The V end lost 5 bases, the J end lost 7 bases, and 15 bases lay between the germline ends. The germline V gene has CDR1 SGHTA and CDR2 FQGNSA. The CDR3 has 15 residues. In DNA, the CDR3 is TGTGCCAGCAGCCCGACCCTCGGACAAAATTCACCCCTCCACTTT. Translation gives CASSPTLGQNSPLHF.